This T cell receptor (beta chain) derives from a study of OX40 agonist ivuxolimab in advanced cancers. General study points: CD8+ T cells were the subset that, on average, had more expanded clones than CD4+. CD4+ and CD8+ T cells in blood underwent clonal expansion by week 6 at 0.1 to 3.0 mg/kg.

Trimming removed 0 bases at V and 11 bases at J, with 9 bases between. Germline V gene lookup returns CDR1 SGHRS and CDR2 YFSETQ. The CDR3 loop spans 12 amino acids. Only in-frame clones appear in the TCRdb table, and some are missing; sequencing was by immunoSEQ multiplex PCR. This sample has fewer than 90,000 clones, with 93% found just once. Turning to this clone: Its antigen is as yet unknown.

This TCR came from an adult with an advanced solid tumor such as melanoma, head and neck, liver or kidney cancer. Sequenced material: CD4+ or CD8+ T cells sorted from blood, taken in a trial of the OX40 agonist ivuxolimab. J is TRBJ2-1 and V is TRBV5-1, with D tentatively TRBD1 (5 bases). The chain's CDR3 is CASSLGQGQQFF. The DNA for the CDR3 is TGCGCCAGCAGCTTGGGGCAGGGCCAGCAGTTCTTC.